This T cell receptor beta chain appears in the sequencing data of a study of control samples from healthy donors and cancer patients (dated by TCRdb to about 2020). Turning to this clone: Its target antigen remains unknown. No much larger clone is present one base from it, and per-base qualities are unavailable.

CDR1 and CDR2 were assigned from the germline V gene as KGHDR and SFDVKD. V is shortened by 1 base, J by 12 bases, and the region joining them spans 9 bases. Measured from the cysteine to the phenylalanine, the CDR3 is 12 residues long. Just CDR3 DNA is preserved here, 36 bases in frame from base 1. Library construction relied on the immunoSEQ multiplex PCR assay. Entries here come from immuneACCESS through TCRdb and include only in-frame sequences with V and J called. Some clones fail to appear in such tables; in the studies checked, an unresolved V gene covers under half of the shortfall, and the cause of the remainder is unknown. The sample records 50,000 to 55,000 clones, about 92% of which are singletons. The ten largest clones take up 1.5% to 2% of the sample.

Sequenced input: PBMCs. In this chain, TRBV24-1 is recombined with TRBJ2-1; TRBD1 might be the D gene, on 5 matching bases. The clonotype originates from a man aged 40-49 years with colorectal cancer. This receptor carries the CDR3 CATSDFQGGQFF. The DNA sequence reads TGTGCCACCAGTGATTTCCAGGGTGGGCAGTTCTTC.